This TCR beta chain was sequenced for a study of graft-versus-host responses after intestinal transplantation. Study-level information: Anti-thymocyte globulin induction preceded three to four years of tacrolimus and steroid maintenance in all recipients. Study results and limitations: Detected in recipient marrow were GvH clones, some of which were first observed in ileum or blood.

Lamina propria and intraepithelial lymphocytes were released by processing graft tissue. Clones were sequenced by immunoSEQ multiplex PCR, and TCRdb holds only the in-frame ones, with some missing. The sample gives more than 9,000 clones, approximately 86% of which show up once; roughly 5.2% is in the top ten. Regarding this clone: Antigen unknown.

The sample in question was ileum tissue, obtained around 700 days after intestinal transplantation. The TCR originated in a human patient who received an intestinal transplant, so some T cells may come from the graft donor.

The CDR3 protein is CASSLLRVDGYTF. The CDR3 DNA follows: TGTGCCAGCAGCTTGCTGAGGGTGGATGGCTACACCTTC. This chain uses TRBV7-2 with TRBJ1-2; D is undetermined. This CDR3 is built from 13 residues. Germline CDR1 SGHTA, CDR2 FQGNSA. V lost 3 bases and J lost 6, with 11 bases in between.